This TCR beta chain came from a study of identical twins. Findings and limits, study-wide: Conclusions relied on cross-sectional statistical analysis, not following the same donors.

As regards this clonotype: Antigen specificity is unknown.

V lost 1 base and J 2 bases, leaving 13 bases between the germline ends. Germline-derived CDR1 and CDR2 are SGHTA and FQGNSA. This CDR3 is 16 amino acids long. Only healthy Caucasians were included as donors. A single record per CDR3 protein comes from TCRdb applying MiXCR to the 5' RACE reads. Here the sample spans 700,000 or so distinct CDR3 sequences, 8.6% being singletons. This sample also belongs to another study, concerning yellow fever vaccine responses in identical twins.

Sample: PBMCs. V gene TRBV7-2 combines with J gene TRBJ2-3; perhaps TRBD1 as D (5 bases). The receptor's source is a woman aged 18-30 years in good health. CDR3 region: CASSLDGAPITDTQYF. The DNA of the CDR3 is TGTGCCAGCAGCTTAGATGGGGCACCCATCACAGATACGCAGTATTTT.